The present TCR beta chain was sequenced within a study of cytomegalovirus exposure and HLA in healthy donors. Notes on the study in general: As a later analysis showed, several of the most significant clusters appeared to be linked to common viral pathogens. Sequencing artifact likely explains a cluster of highly shared sequence variants. An analysis was carried out later, and it reportedly showed fewer N-insertions in an Asian-associated ancestry cluster than the approximately 670-donor mean. Most subjects' HLA-A and HLA-B alleles were reportedly predicted from TCR beta sequences.

The PCR was carried out with 60 Vbeta primers and 13 Jbeta primers. The data were produced by immunoSEQ multiplex PCR, yet TCRdb's version contains in-frame clones alone and is incomplete. This sample contains about 130,000 clones. Concerning this clone itself: Its antigen is unknown.

The TCR comes from a woman in her thirties or forties in good health and CMV-seropositive. Sample: PBMCs.

This chain's CDR3 is CASSTRQGREQFF. For the CDR3, the DNA is TGTGCCAGCAGCACCCGACAGGGTCGGGAGCAGTTCTTC. The chain couples TRBV7-2 to TRBJ2-1, with 7 bases fitting TRBD1. Per the germline V gene, CDR1 is SGHTA and CDR2 is FQGNSA. V shed 5 bases, J shed 10 bases, and the junction held 8 bases outside the gene matches. The CDR3 sequence is 13 residues long.